Below are 9 T cell receptor beta chains sequenced from a single sample in a study of shared clonotypes between healthy human individuals. Sequencing used immunoSEQ multiplex PCR; TCRdb keeps in-frame clones, though not all of them. Of some 450,000 clones in the sample, more than 70% were seen once. Sequencing input: PBMCs. All receptors derive from a woman aged 40 to 49 in good health. Some clones in this sample may be carry-over from other donors' samples.

The rearrangement links TRBV18 to TRBJ1-5; D unresolved. The CDR3 totals 12 residues. V was trimmed by 4 bases and J by 3 bases, leaving 4 bases between them. Germline CDR1 KGHSH, CDR2 LQKENI. This chain's CDR3 is CASSQDNQPQHF. CDR3 nucleotides: TGTGCCAGCTCACAAGACAATCAGCCCCAGCATTTT.

The chain is built from TRBV29-1 and TRBJ2-7; D tentatively fits TRBD1 or TRBD2 (5 bases each). Germline CDR1 is SQVTM and CDR2 is ANQGSEA. Trimming pared 7 bases from V and 0 bases from J, leaving 16 bases between. The CDR3 totals 14 residues. The CDR3 reads CSALGVSVSYEQYF. CDR3 sequence (DNA): TGCAGCGCCCTGGGGGTTAGCGTCTCCTACGAGCAGTACTTC.

This clone has just one count. This chain uses TRBV10-1 with TRBJ2-5; possibly TRBD1 for D (5 bases). CDR1 and CDR2 from the germline V gene are WNHNN and SYGVQD (reference sequence). The CDR3 has 17 residues. V lost 0 bases to trimming and J lost 3 bases, with 17 bases between them. In nucleotides, the CDR3 is TGCGCCAGCAGTGAGTCGAAGTTCGCAGGGTTTAAAGAGACCCAGTACTTC. It codes for CASSESKFAGFKETQYF.

The chain couples TRBV2 to TRBJ2-1; D is uncertain. Deletions cut 4 bases from V and 8 bases from J, with 9 bases between. Looked up from germline, CDR1 is SNHLY and CDR2 is FYNNEI. The CDR3 runs to 12 residues. The chain's CDR3 is CASSVISDEQFF. CDR3 nucleotides: TGTGCCAGCAGTGTTATATCCGATGAGCAGTTCTTC.

The chain carries TRBV28 and TRBJ2-1; 7 positions agree with TRBD1. The CDR3 runs to 13 residues. The junction had 5 bases not matched to a gene; V was cut back by 9 bases and J by 3 bases. CDR1 and CDR2 (germline): MDHEN, SYDVKM. Here the CDR3 reads CARTDRVYNEQFF. Here the CDR3 DNA reads TGTGCCAGGACCGACAGGGTCTACAATGAGCAGTTCTTC.

The V gene is TRBV28, the J gene TRBJ1-4, with TRBD1 identical over 7 bases. Looked up from germline, CDR1 is MDHEN and CDR2 is SYDVKM. The CDR3 has 13 amino acids. The V and J ends lost 8 bases and 5 bases, in that order; junction bases with no gene match: 5. DNA for the CDR3: TGTGCCAGCTGGGGACAGCTAAATGAAAAACTGTTTTTT. It codes for CASWGQLNEKLFF.

Comment on this clone: With a far larger clone one base away, a read error is the likely cause. This CDR3 is also generated by other DNA sequences in the sample. CDR3 region: CAWNRDLYTEAFF. CDR3 nucleotide sequence: TGTGCCTGGAATAGGGATTTGTACACTGAAGCTTTCTTT. The V gene is TRBV30, the J gene TRBJ1-1; D call uncertain. V lost 4 bases and J 3 bases, leaving 12 bases between the germline ends. The CDR3 length is 13 residues. Germline CDR1 is GTSNPN and CDR2 is SVGIG (reference sequence).

The chain has TRBV6-1 and TRBJ2-7; tentatively, D is TRBD2 (6 bases). Germline-derived CDR1 and CDR2 are MNHNS and SASEGT. CDR3 size: 17 residues. V shed 2 bases and J shed 0 bases, with 17 bases lying between them. The CDR3 DNA sequence: TGTGCCAGCAGTGAAAACTTGCCTAGCGCCCTCTCCTACGAGCAGTACTTC. It specifies CASSENLPSALSYEQYF.

This chain connects TRBV11-2 to TRBJ2-3; tentatively, D is TRBD2 (6 bases). The germline V gene has CDR1 SGHAT and CDR2 FQNNGV. Trimming removed 3 bases from V and 4 bases from J, with 8 bases in between. The CDR3 contains 13 residues. The CDR3 DNA reads TGTGCCAGCAGCTTTACGGGAGCAGATACGCAGTATTTT. Translated, it gives CASSFTGADTQYF.